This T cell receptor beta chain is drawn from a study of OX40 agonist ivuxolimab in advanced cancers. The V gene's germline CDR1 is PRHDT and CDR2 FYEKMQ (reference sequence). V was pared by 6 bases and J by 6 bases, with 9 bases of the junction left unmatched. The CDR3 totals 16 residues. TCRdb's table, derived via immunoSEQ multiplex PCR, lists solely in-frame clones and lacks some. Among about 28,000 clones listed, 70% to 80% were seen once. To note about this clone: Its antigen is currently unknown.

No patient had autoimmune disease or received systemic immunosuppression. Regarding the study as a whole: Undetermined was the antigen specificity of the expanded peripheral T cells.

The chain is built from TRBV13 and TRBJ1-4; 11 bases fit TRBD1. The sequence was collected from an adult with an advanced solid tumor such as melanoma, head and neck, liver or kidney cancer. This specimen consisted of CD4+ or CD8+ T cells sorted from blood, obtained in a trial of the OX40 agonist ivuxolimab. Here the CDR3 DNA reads TGTGCCAGCAGTCTAAGGGTGGGACAGGGGGATGAAAAACTGTTTTTT. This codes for CASSLRVGQGDEKLFF.